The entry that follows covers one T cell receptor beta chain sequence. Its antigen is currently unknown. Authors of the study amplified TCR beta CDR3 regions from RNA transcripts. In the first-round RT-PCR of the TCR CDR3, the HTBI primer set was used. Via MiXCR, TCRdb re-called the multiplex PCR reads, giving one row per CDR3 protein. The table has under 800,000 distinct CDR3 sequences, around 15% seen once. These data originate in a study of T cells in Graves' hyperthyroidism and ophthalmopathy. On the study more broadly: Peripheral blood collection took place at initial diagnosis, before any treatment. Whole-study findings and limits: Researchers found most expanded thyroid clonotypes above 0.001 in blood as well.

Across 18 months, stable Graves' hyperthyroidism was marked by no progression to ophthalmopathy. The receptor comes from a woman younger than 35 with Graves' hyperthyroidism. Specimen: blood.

The CDR3 region is CASTPLGLGEQFF. The CDR3 region has the DNA TGTGCCAGCACGCCGTTAGGGCTGGGTGAGCAGTTCTTC. The V gene is TRBV27, the J gene TRBJ2-1, with D hard to call. The CDR3 covers 13 residues. Trimming removed 7 bases from V and 9 bases from J, with 16 bases in between. Germline values: CDR1 MNHEY, CDR2 SMNVEV (reference sequence).